This T cell receptor (beta chain) was obtained from a study of vaccination effects on CD4 cells after COVID-19. The CDR3 is 13 amino acids. Germline V CDR1 and CDR2: LGHNT, FRNRAP. V was clipped by 1 base and J by 7 bases, with 10 bases between them. Clones were sequenced by immunoSEQ multiplex PCR, and TCRdb holds only the in-frame ones, with some missing. The sample contains tens of thousands of clones, approximately 70% of which appear only once. Viral peptide pools were used in the ViraFEST assay to expand antigen-specific CD4+ T cells, and sequencing came afterward. Once cultured for more than nine days, the cells underwent separation to obtain CD4+ T cells. The person had PCR-confirmed SARS-CoV-2 infection between March and December 2020. As concerns this clone: What it binds is unknown.

V and J are TRBV12-5 and TRBJ2-5, with D perhaps TRBD1 (5 bases). The starting material was CD4+ T cells from PBMCs cultured with a peptide pool, obtained before COVID-19 vaccination. This sequence was found in a human donor who had a prior SARS-CoV-2 infection. The CDR3 sequence: CASGLASDRTQYF. In DNA, the CDR3 is TGTGCTAGTGGTTTGGCCTCCGACAGGACCCAGTACTTC.